Sequencing of this T cell receptor (beta chain) was carried out in a study of tumor-infiltrating lymphocytes in primary liver carcinoma (TCRdb year 2017). Describing the broader study: Hepatocellular carcinoma (four) or combined HCC and intrahepatic cholangiocarcinoma (one) was present in the five patients, who were three men and two women aged 30 to 69 years. A total of roughly 35 specimens from 5 patients went through TCRbeta repertoire sequencing, namely 25 tumor regions, 5 adjacent noncancerous liver tissues and 5 peripheral blood samples. The five patients had tumors staged T1-T3 N0M0, with maximum diameters ranging from about 4.2 to 10 cm. For each liver tumor, the study sampled five regions along with adjacent normal tissue and blood, and applied TCRbeta repertoire sequencing, expression microarrays and whole-exome sequencing. To link TCRbeta repertoire diversity to the local molecular phenotype, the 20 to 30 tumor region samples were profiled with Agilent mRNA microarrays. Repertoires from technical replicates were highly reproducible, with mean shared-clone rates about 0.88 and correlation coefficients above 0.95. Samples yielded roughly 3.65 to 7.5 million productive TCRbeta reads; read depth did not differ significantly between tissue types.

Without any cell sorting, total RNA and DNA were co-extracted from roughly 21-30 mg of bulk tissue using the AllPrep DNA/RNA mini kit. Between late 2015 and March 2016, roughly 5 patients in China with histopathologically diagnosed primary liver carcinoma had their tumors surgically resected. Patients had chronic HBV infection and were treatment-naive at sampling. Five spatially separated regions were sampled from each tumor: the superior, inferior, left-lateral and right-lateral poles, plus the tumor centre. More than 80% viable tumor cells were found by histology in every tumor sample. Fresh tumor and adjacent tissue pieces were bisected, with one half stored in RNAlater at -80 degrees C and the other half sent for histology. Using a constant-region primer and ProtoScript II reverse transcriptase, TCRbeta-specific cDNA was reverse-transcribed from 500 ng total RNA. Construction of the TCRbeta libraries relied on three nested rounds of multiplex PCR, following a slightly modified ARM-PCR procedure. The first two PCR rounds used multiplex TRBV1-TRBV30 forward primers with a Cbeta reverse primer, each for 10 to 11 cycles. Sample barcodes and Illumina adapters were added in a final 25-cycle PCR using Deep VentR polymerase. Before sequencing, amplicons of 200-500 bp were gel-purified using a QIAquick gel extraction kit. TCRbeta amplicons were sequenced on an Illumina HiSeq 2500 with 250-bp paired-end reads. Per the authors' processing: To recover full CDR3 sequences, reads were quality-trimmed using Trimmomatic v0.33 and paired reads were then merged using FLASH v1.2.11. V, D and J germline segments were assigned to the rearranged TCRbeta sequences by MiGEC v1.2.1b. Clonotype statistics, along with Shannon-Wiener diversity indices, were calculated using VDJtools v1.0.0. Except for diversity analysis, only the 250 most abundant clonotypes of each sample were used in subsequent analyses to reduce sampling bias. TCRdb reprocessing: public reads trimmed at Q25 with fastp, clones called with MiXCR, in-frame beta chains kept. Each CDR3 protein gets just one entry, which takes the most common genes and DNA from the rows behind it. Here the V and J calls rest on TCRdb's processing, not on the authors' analysis. Counted in this sample were 60,000 or so distinct CDR3 sequences; less than 75% of them appeared once. Approximately 50% of the sample goes to the ten largest clones.

The germline V gene (reference sequence) yields SGHAT for CDR1 and FQDESV for CDR2. The CDR3 starts with the cysteine, ends with the phenylalanine, and has 13 residues. CDR3 DNA is the only sequence kept; it has 39 bases, read in frame from the first base. With regard to this clonotype: The antigen this receptor binds is unknown. This may arise from a read error, as a much more abundant clone is one base away.

The research as a whole found: The top 250 clones accounted for a significantly greater share of the repertoire in tumors than in blood (p = 0.039). Only roughly 7-24% of top clones appeared in all five regions of a tumor, which suggests that tumor-infiltrating T cells are spatially heterogeneous. Only five patients were included in the study, and the authors note that the findings should be validated in a larger study. Because the samples were bulk and unsorted, CD4+ and CD8+ T cell repertoires could not be compared. Because sequencing covered only the TCR beta chain and unpaired alpha chains were not captured, true repertoire diversity is likely underestimated. Consistent with antigen-driven expansion, pairs of tumor regions showed higher repertoire overlap (mean about 35%) than either tumor-adjacent pairs (about 17%) or tumor-blood pairs (roughly 14%).

The sequence derives from a man aged 35 to 55 with primary liver carcinoma and hepatitis B virus infection. This chain joins TRBV11-1 to TRBJ1-6, with the identity of the D gene unclear. The sequenced material came from liver tumor tissue from sampling region 2. The sample's cell subset or site, from its label and the paper: tumor region T2, inferior pole. The DNA is as follows: TGTACCAGCAGCCGGATACTGGTTTCACCCCTCCACTTT. This sequence encodes CTSSRILVSPLHF.